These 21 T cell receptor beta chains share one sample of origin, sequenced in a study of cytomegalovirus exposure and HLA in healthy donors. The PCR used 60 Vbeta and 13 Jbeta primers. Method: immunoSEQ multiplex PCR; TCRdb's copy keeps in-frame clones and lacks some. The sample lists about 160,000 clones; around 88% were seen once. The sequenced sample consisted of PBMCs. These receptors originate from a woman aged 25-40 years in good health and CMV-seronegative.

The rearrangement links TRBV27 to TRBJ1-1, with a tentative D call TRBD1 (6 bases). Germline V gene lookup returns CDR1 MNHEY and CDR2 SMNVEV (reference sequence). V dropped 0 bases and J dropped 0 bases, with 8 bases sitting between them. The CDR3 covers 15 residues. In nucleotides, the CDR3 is TGTGCCAGCAGTTTATCGGGGGCAGTGAACACTGAAGCTTTCTTT. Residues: CASSLSGAVNTEAFF.

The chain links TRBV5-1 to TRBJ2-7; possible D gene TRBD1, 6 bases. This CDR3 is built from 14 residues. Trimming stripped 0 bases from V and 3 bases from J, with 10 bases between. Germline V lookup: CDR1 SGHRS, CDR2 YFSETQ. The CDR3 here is CASSLVGTSYEQYF. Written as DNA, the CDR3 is TGCGCCAGCAGCTTGGTGGGGACAAGCTACGAGCAGTACTTC.

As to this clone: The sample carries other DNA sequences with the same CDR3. Here the CDR3 DNA reads TGTGCCAGCAGCCTACGACTAGCGGGGTCCTACGAGCAGTACTTC. This sequence encodes CASSLRLAGSYEQYF. The chain uses TRBV11-2 and TRBJ2-7; 11 nucleotides match TRBD2. The germline V gene has CDR1 SGHAT and CDR2 FQNNGV. Unmatched junction bases numbered 4, after V lost 5 bases and J lost 1 base. The CDR3 covers 15 residues.

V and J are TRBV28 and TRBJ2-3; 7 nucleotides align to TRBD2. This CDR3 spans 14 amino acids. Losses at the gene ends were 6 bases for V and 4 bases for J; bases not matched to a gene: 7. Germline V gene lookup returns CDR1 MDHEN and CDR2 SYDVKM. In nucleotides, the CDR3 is TGTGCCAGCAGCCCCTTGACTAGCCCAGATACGCAGTATTTT. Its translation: CASSPLTSPDTQYF.

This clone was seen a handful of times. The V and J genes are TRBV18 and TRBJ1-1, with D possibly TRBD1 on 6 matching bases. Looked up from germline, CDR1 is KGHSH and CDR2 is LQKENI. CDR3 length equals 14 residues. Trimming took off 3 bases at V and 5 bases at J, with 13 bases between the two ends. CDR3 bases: TGTGCCAGCTCACCTACAGGGTTGGAAACTGAAGCTTTCTTT. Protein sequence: CASSPTGLETEAFF.

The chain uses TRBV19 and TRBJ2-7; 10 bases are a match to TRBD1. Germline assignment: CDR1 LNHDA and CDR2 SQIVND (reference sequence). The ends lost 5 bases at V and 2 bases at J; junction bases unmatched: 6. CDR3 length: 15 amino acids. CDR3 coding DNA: TGTGCCAGTAGTTCCCCGGGACAGGGGCCCTACGAGCAGTACTTC. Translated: CASSSPGQGPYEQYF.

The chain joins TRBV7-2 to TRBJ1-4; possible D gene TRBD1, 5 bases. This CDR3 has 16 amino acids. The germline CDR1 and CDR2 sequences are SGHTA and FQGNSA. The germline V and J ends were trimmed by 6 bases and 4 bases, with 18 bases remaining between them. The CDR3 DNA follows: TGTGCCAGCAGTACAAGCGGGGGAGGACTTAATGAAAAACTGTTTTTT. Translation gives CASSTSGGGLNEKLFF.

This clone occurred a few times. This CDR3 reads CASSQDQVSREAFF. The CDR3 DNA follows: TGCGCCAGCAGCCAAGATCAGGTCTCCCGTGAAGCTTTCTTT. V usage is TRBV4-3 and J usage is TRBJ1-1; D unresolved. The CDR3 extends over 14 amino acids. Germline V gives CDR1 LGHNA, CDR2 YSLEER. With 0 bases removed from V and 7 bases from J, the gap between germline ends came to 12 bases.

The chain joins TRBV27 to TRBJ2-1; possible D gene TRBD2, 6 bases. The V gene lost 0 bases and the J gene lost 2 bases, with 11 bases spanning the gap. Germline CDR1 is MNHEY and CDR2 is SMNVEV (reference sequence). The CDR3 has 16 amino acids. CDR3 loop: CASSLSGLSAYNEQFF. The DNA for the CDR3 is TGTGCCAGCAGTTTATCGGGACTTTCTGCCTACAATGAGCAGTTCTTC.

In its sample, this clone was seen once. The CDR3 DNA is TGTGCCTGGAGCCACCGGGGGGTTTCGGGAGGGCCCGGAAACATTCAGTACTTC. Translated, it gives CAWSHRGVSGGPGNIQYF. The J gene is TRBJ2-4, the V gene TRBV30; 8 bases line up with TRBD2. The CDR3 runs 18 residues. The V and J ends lost 3 bases and 6 bases, in that order; junction bases with no gene match: 19. From germline, CDR1 is GTSNPN and CDR2 SVGIG (reference sequence).

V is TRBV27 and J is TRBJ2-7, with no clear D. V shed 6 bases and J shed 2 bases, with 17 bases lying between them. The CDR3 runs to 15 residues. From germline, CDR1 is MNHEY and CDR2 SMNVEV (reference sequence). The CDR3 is CASSAPTVTPYEQYF. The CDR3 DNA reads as TGTGCCAGCAGCGCCCCCACAGTGACCCCCTACGAGCAGTACTTC.

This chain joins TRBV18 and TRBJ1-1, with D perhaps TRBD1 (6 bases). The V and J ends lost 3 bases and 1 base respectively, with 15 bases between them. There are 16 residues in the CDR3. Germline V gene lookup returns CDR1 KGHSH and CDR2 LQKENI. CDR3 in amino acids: CASSPGRGSSNTEAFF. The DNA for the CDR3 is TGTGCCAGCTCACCGGGCAGGGGCTCTTCGAACACTGAAGCTTTCTTT.

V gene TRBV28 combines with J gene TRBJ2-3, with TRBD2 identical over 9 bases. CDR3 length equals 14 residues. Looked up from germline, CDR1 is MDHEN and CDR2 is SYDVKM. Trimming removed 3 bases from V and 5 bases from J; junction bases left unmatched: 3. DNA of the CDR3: TGTGCCAGCAGTTTTCGAGCGGGAGGAGATACGCAGTATTTT. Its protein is CASSFRAGGDTQYF.

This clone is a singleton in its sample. The CDR3 sequence is CASSQALWREAFF. CDR3 sequence (DNA): TGCGCCAGCAGCCAAGCACTTTGGCGGGAAGCTTTCTTT. The gene calls are TRBV4-1 and TRBJ1-1; no clear D gene. Looked up from germline, CDR1 is MGHRA and CDR2 is YSYEKL. This CDR3 is 13 amino acids long. Trimming left V 1 base short and J 8 bases short, with 11 bases between.

The CDR3 loop is CASSLSSGRSDTQYF. CDR3 bases: TGTGCCAGCAGCTTATCTAGCGGGAGGTCCGATACGCAGTATTTT. The V gene is TRBV7-9, the J gene TRBJ2-3; the match to TRBD2 covers 11 bases. Germline CDR1 reads SEHNR; CDR2 reads FQNEAQ (reference sequence). The CDR3 contains 15 residues. The V segment lost 2 bases and the J segment 6 bases; nucleotides outside the gene matches: 4. The full variable domain, completed using reference TRBV7-9 and TRBJ2-3, is DTGVSQNPRHKITKRGQNVTFRCDPISEHNRLYWYRQTLGQGPEFLTYFQNEAQLEKSRLLSDRFSAERPKGSFSTLEIQRTEQGDSAMYLCASSLSSGRSDTQYFGPGTRLTVL.

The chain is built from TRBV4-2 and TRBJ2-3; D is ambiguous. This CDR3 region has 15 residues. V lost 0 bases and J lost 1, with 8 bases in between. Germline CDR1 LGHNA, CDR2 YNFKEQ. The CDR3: CASSQDVLRTDTQYF. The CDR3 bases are TGTGCCAGCAGCCAAGATGTACTACGCACAGATACGCAGTATTTT.

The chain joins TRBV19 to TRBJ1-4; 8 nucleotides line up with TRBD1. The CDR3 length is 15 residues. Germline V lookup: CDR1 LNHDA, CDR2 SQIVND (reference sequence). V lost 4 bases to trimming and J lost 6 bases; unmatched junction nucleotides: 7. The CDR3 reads CASSTWTGTDEKLFF. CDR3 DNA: TGTGCCAGTAGTACGTGGACAGGGACCGATGAAAAACTGTTTTTT.

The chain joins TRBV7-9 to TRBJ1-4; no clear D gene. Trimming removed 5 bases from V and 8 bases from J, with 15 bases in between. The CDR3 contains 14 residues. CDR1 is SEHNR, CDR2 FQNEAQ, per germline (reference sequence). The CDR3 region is CASSPPAGDEKLFF. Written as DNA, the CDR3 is TGTGCCAGCAGCCCCCCGGCGGGTGACGAAAAACTGTTTTTT.

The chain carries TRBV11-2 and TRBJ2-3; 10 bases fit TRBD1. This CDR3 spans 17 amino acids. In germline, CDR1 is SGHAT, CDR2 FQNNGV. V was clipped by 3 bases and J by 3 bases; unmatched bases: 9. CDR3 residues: CASSFRGPGQGTDTQYF. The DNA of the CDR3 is TGTGCCAGCAGCTTTAGGGGTCCGGGACAGGGGACAGATACGCAGTATTTT. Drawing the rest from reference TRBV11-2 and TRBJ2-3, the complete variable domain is EAGVAQSPRYKIIEKRQSVAFWCNPISGHATLYWYQQILGQGPKLLIQFQNNGVVDDSQLPKDRFSAERLKGVDSTLKIQPAKLEDSAVYLCASSFRGPGQGTDTQYFGPGTRLTVL.

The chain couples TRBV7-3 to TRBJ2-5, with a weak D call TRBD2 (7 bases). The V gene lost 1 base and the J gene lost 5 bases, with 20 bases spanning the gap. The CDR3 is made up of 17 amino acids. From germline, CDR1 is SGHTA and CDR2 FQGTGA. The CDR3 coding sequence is TGTGCCAGCAGCTTAAAGGGGGGGCAGGGTCGGAGGGAGACCCAGTACTTC. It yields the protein CASSLKGGQGRRETQYF.

For the CDR3, the DNA is TGTGCCAGCAGCTTAATTGGGGAGCCCATTCAGTACTTC. This encodes CASSLIGEPIQYF. The genes are TRBV7-6 and TRBJ2-4; maybe TRBD2 (5 bases). The CDR3 spans 13 residues. Germline loops: CDR1 SGHVS, CDR2 FNYEAQ. Deletions cut 2 bases from V and 9 bases from J, with 11 bases between.